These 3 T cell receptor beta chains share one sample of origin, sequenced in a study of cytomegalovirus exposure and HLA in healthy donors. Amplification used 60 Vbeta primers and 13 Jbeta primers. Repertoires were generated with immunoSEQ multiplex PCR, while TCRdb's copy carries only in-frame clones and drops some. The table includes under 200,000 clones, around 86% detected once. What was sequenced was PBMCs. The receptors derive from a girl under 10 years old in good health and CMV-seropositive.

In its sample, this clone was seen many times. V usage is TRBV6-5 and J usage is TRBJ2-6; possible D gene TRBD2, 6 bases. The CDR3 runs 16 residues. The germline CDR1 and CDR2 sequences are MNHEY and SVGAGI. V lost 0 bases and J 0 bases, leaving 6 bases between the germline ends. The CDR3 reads CASSYSSGSGANVLTF. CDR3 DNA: TGTGCCAGCAGTTACTCTAGCGGCTCTGGGGCCAACGTCCTGACTTTC.

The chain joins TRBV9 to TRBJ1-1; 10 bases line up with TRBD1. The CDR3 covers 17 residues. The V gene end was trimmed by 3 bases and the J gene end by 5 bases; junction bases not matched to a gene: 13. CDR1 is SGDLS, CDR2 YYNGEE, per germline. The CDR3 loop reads CASSASWSGTGETEAFF. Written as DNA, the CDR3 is TGTGCCAGCAGCGCTAGTTGGTCCGGGACAGGGGAAACTGAAGCTTTCTTT.

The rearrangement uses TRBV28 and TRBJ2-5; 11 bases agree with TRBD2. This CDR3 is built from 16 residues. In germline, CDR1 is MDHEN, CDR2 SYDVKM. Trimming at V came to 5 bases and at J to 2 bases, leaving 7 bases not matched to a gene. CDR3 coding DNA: TGTGCCAGCAGTCCCCAGGGACTAGCGGAACAAGAGACCCAGTACTTC. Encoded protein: CASSPQGLAEQETQYF.